Shown below are 20 T cell receptor beta chains from a single sample sequenced in a study of cytomegalovirus exposure and HLA in healthy donors. It was with 60 Vbeta and 13 Jbeta primers that the PCR ran. The repertoire was sequenced with immunoSEQ multiplex PCR; TCRdb's copy has only in-frame clones and lacks some. The table includes 140,000 to 150,000 clones, over 60% detected once. Sequencing input: PBMCs. Receptors were obtained from a man aged 35 to 55 in good health and CMV-seronegative.

This clone was found a few times. The rearrangement links TRBV5-5 to TRBJ2-7; maybe TRBD2 (6 bases). CDR3 length: 15 residues. CDR1 is SGHKS, CDR2 YYEKEE, per germline (reference sequence). Trimming cost V 0 bases and J 4 bases, with 14 bases left between them. CDR3 amino acids: CASSLDGGSGYEQYF. The CDR3 DNA follows: TGTGCCAGCAGCTTGGACGGAGGGAGCGGGTACGAGCAGTACTTC.

V is TRBV30 and J is TRBJ1-2, with 9 nucleotides matching TRBD1. Germline-derived CDR1 and CDR2 are GTSNPN and SVGIG (reference sequence). V was pared by 4 bases and J by 5 bases, with 5 bases of the junction left unmatched. The CDR3 totals 13 residues. CDR3 nucleotide sequence: TGTGCCTGGACCCGGGACAGGGATTATGGCTACACCTTC. Its protein product is CAWTRDRDYGYTF.

J is TRBJ2-1 and V is TRBV30; D ambiguous. CDR3 size: 15 residues. The V end lost 0 bases, the J end lost 0 bases, and 9 bases lay between the germline ends. Germline loops: CDR1 GTSNPN, CDR2 SVGIG (reference sequence). The DNA of the CDR3 is TGTGCCTGGAGTGTTGGCTCAAGCTCCTACAATGAGCAGTTCTTC. Protein sequence: CAWSVGSSSYNEQFF.

The chain employs TRBV11-3 and TRBJ1-2; tentative D call: TRBD1 (5 bases). V was pared by 4 bases and J by 5 bases, with 20 bases between. This CDR3 contains 16 residues. Germline CDR1 SGHNT, CDR2 YENEEA. For the CDR3, the DNA is TGTGCCAGCAGCTCATCCAGCAGAAGGGGCATTTATGGCTACACCTTC. Translated, it gives CASSSSSRRGIYGYTF.

The chain combines TRBV6-1 with TRBJ1-3, with a tentative D call TRBD1 (5 bases). Germline values: CDR1 MNHNS, CDR2 SASEGT. CDR3 length equals 15 residues. Trimming removed 8 bases at V and 6 bases at J, with 20 bases between. The CDR3 reads CASGGFHAGENTIYF. The DNA for the CDR3 is TGTGCCAGCGGGGGGTTCCATGCAGGTGAAAACACCATATATTTT.

CDR3 nucleotide sequence: TGTGCCAGCAGCAAAGGACTAGCGGGAGGGGGAGATACGCAGTATTTT. Translating gives CASSKGLAGGGDTQYF. The chain has TRBV7-9 and TRBJ2-3; 15 bases line up with TRBD2. Germline trimming cut 5 bases from V and 5 bases from J; bases unmatched to any gene: 5. This CDR3 has 16 amino acids. Germline V CDR1 and CDR2: SEHNR, FQNEAQ (reference sequence).

The J gene is TRBJ2-1, the V gene TRBV5-1; D might be TRBD1 (5 bases). From germline, CDR1 is SGHRS and CDR2 YFSETQ. The length of the CDR3 is 15 residues. Between the trimmed V and J ends, which lost 9 bases and 0 bases, there was a span of 16 bases. Here the CDR3 reads CAKKTVSHSYNEQFF. In DNA form, the CDR3 reads TGCGCCAAGAAGACAGTCTCCCACTCCTACAATGAGCAGTTCTTC.

The chain couples TRBV7-9 to TRBJ1-5; D is unclear. The germline V gene has CDR1 SEHNR and CDR2 FQNEAQ (reference sequence). The CDR3 contains 15 residues. Deletions cut 1 base from V and 0 bases from J, with 7 bases between. The CDR3 protein is CASSLVRNSNQPQHF. In DNA form, the CDR3 reads TGTGCCAGCAGCTTAGTGCGAAATAGCAATCAGCCCCAGCATTTT.

The rearrangement links TRBV4-1 to TRBJ1-3; 8 bases align to TRBD1. V lost 4 bases, J lost 0 bases, and 8 bases stayed unmatched. Germline values: CDR1 MGHRA, CDR2 YSYEKL. The CDR3 is 17 amino acids. The CDR3 region is CASSLQTGDYSGNTIYF. In DNA, the CDR3 is TGCGCCAGCAGCCTCCAGACAGGGGACTACTCTGGAAACACCATATATTTT.

V gene TRBV18 combines with J gene TRBJ2-7; D possibly corresponds to TRBD2 (6 bases). Between the trimmed V and J ends, which lost 3 bases and 2 bases, there was a span of 8 bases. This CDR3 contains 13 residues. Germline V gene lookup returns CDR1 KGHSH and CDR2 LQKENI. CDR3 amino acids: CASSPSGTYEQYF. In DNA form, the CDR3 reads TGTGCCAGCTCACCTAGCGGAACCTACGAGCAGTACTTC.

The CDR3 coding sequence is TGTGCCAGCAGCTTCCGGGACAGTAACTATGGCTACACCTTC. Residues: CASSFRDSNYGYTF. The J gene is TRBJ1-2, the V gene TRBV7-9; 7 nucleotides match TRBD1. This CDR3 spans 14 amino acids. The J segment lost 1 base and the V segment lost 3 bases, leaving 2 bases of the junction unmatched. Germline CDR1 and CDR2: SEHNR and FQNEAQ (reference sequence).

J is TRBJ2-5 and V is TRBV5-5, with D tentatively TRBD1 (5 bases). The germline V gene has CDR1 SGHKS and CDR2 YYEKEE (reference sequence). V gave up 3 bases and J gave up 4 bases, with 16 bases separating them. This CDR3 contains 15 residues. CDR3 amino acids: CASSSGTIGVETQYF. Written as DNA, the CDR3 is TGTGCCAGCAGCTCTGGTACGATAGGGGTAGAGACCCAGTACTTC.

The rearrangement joins TRBV30 to TRBJ2-7; TRBD2 aligns across 8 bases. V shed 4 bases, J shed 6 bases, and the junction held 14 bases outside the gene matches. Germline values: CDR1 GTSNPN, CDR2 SVGIG (reference sequence). The CDR3 contains 15 residues. In DNA form, the CDR3 reads TGTGCCTGGACCGGGAAAACGGGACTAGGAAGCGAGCAGTACTTC. Its protein product is CAWTGKTGLGSEQYF.

This clone has only a few counts. Other DNA sequences in this specimen translate into the identical CDR3. The V call is TRBV27, the J call TRBJ2-7; D possibly corresponds to TRBD2 (6 bases). Germline V gene lookup returns CDR1 MNHEY and CDR2 SMNVEV (reference sequence). V lost 6 bases and J lost 4, with 13 bases in between. This CDR3 has 13 amino acids. The CDR3 reads CASSPTGSYEQYF. DNA of the CDR3: TGTGCCAGCAGCCCCACCGGGAGTTACGAGCAGTACTTC.

This rearrangement joins TRBV19 to TRBJ2-3, with TRBD2 identical over 11 bases. J was trimmed by 6 bases and V by 5 bases; bases with no gene match: 7. The CDR3 length is 15 residues. In germline, CDR1 is LNHDA, CDR2 SQIVND (reference sequence). The CDR3 coding sequence is TGTGCCAGTAGTGGGACTAGCGGTCTTTTCGATACGCAGTATTTT. It codes for CASSGTSGLFDTQYF.

The chain recombines TRBV7-9 with TRBJ2-2; possible D gene TRBD1, 6 bases. This CDR3 contains 12 residues. Trimming cost V 4 bases and J 6 bases, with 6 bases left between them. Germline V lookup: CDR1 SEHNR, CDR2 FQNEAQ (reference sequence). CDR3 protein: CASSYRAGELFF. The CDR3 DNA follows: TGTGCCAGCAGCTACAGGGCCGGGGAGCTGTTTTTT. Using reference TRBV7-9 and TRBJ2-2 for the parts outside the CDR3, the full variable domain is DTGVSQNPRHKITKRGQNVTFRCDPISEHNRLYWYRQTLGQGPEFLTYFQNEAQLEKSRLLSDRFSAERPKGSFSTLEIQRTEQGDSAMYLCASSYRAGELFFGEGSRLTVL.

This clone was observed a handful of times. The V gene is TRBV5-1, the J gene TRBJ1-1; D ambiguous. Trimming took off 0 bases at V and 0 bases at J, with 9 bases between the two ends. The CDR3 sequence is 15 residues long. The germline V gene encodes CDR1 SGHRS and CDR2 YFSETQ. The CDR3 DNA is TGCGCCAGCAGCTTGGAACCGGGGATGAACACTGAAGCTTTCTTT. Translated, it gives CASSLEPGMNTEAFF.

The gene calls are TRBV7-2 and TRBJ2-3; TRBD2 matches 13 bases. The CDR3 extends over 16 amino acids. V gave up 5 bases and J gave up 3 bases; unmatched junction bases: 5. Germline CDR1 and CDR2: SGHTA and FQGNSA. The CDR3 protein is CASSPSTSGGTDTQYF. CDR3 DNA: TGTGCCAGCAGCCCTTCGACTAGCGGGGGGACAGATACGCAGTATTTT.

The chain has TRBV7-9 and TRBJ2-7; weak D call: TRBD2 (5 bases). CDR1 is SEHNR, CDR2 FQNEAQ, per germline (reference sequence). The CDR3 totals 11 residues. V was cut by 5 bases and J by 7 bases, with 9 bases left in between. The CDR3 spells CASSPEEEQYF. CDR3 sequence (DNA): TGTGCCAGCAGCCCGGAGGAAGAGCAGTACTTC.

The chain joins TRBV10-3 to TRBJ2-3, with 8 nucleotides matching TRBD2. The germline gives CDR1 ENHRY, CDR2 SYGVKD. The CDR3 is 15 residues long. The junction had 8 bases not matched to a gene; V was cut back by 8 bases and J by 1 base. DNA of the CDR3: TGTGCCATCCGGGGGGGGATTGAGGGCACAGATACGCAGTATTTT. It specifies CAIRGGIEGTDTQYF.